The present T cell receptor (beta chain) was sequenced within a study of CD8+ T cells in alopecia areata. Study conclusions and caveats: Normal skin's resident alphabeta T cells are sequenced alongside lesional scalp T cells. Relative to normal scalp, lesional scalp, especially alopecia totalis/universalis, showed higher clonality.

The CDR3 is 13 amino acids. Trimming removed 8 bases from V and 2 bases from J, with 10 bases in between. Germline assignment: CDR1 SEHNR and CDR2 FQNEAQ (reference sequence). Of note for this clone: Its antigen is currently unknown. Other DNA sequences in this specimen translate into the identical CDR3.

From alopecia areata patients, lesional scalp punch biopsies and peripheral blood were collected. Isolation of CD4+ and CD8+ T cells from PBMCs was achieved by sorting. Extracted RNA was reverse transcribed into cDNA, the sequencing template. Some clones are missing from TCRdb's copy, which holds only in-frame ones; the method was immunoSEQ multiplex PCR. The sample holds around 34,000 clones, approximately 52% seen once. This chain uses TRBV7-9 with TRBJ2-1; D perhaps matches TRBD2 (6 bases). Sequenced: NKG2D-high CD8+ T cells sorted from blood. The clonotype was recovered from a human donor with alopecia areata. The CDR3 reads CASETGAYNEQFF. CDR3 DNA sequence: TGTGCCAGCGAAACGGGAGCCTACAATGAGCAGTTCTTC.